Described below is a single T cell receptor beta chain sequence and its context. Its antigen is undetermined. Trimming shortened V by 0 bases and J by 0 bases, and 8 bases separated the two germline ends. This CDR3 comprises 15 residues. Looked up from germline, CDR1 is LGHNA and CDR2 is YNFKEQ. This record belongs to a study of shared clonotypes between healthy human individuals. Study-level findings and limits: Rarefaction showed sorted-subset sequencing was incomplete despite large depth.

TCRdb keeps only in-frame clones here, not all; method: immunoSEQ multiplex PCR. Here the sample spans some 1.1 million clones, roughly 80% being singletons. Adults of Caucasian background living in Nashville, Tennessee made up all donors. Memory CD4+ cells were the fraction left after CD45RA+ naive selection. This receptor was identified in a man aged 18 to 30 in good health. Some clones in this sample may be carry-over from other donors' samples. V gene TRBV4-2 combines with J gene TRBJ1-1; D is unclear. Sequenced material: memory CD4+ T cells from PBMCs. The subset was: CD45RA-negative fraction. CDR3 region: CASSQEPVMNTEAFF. The CDR3 region has the DNA TGTGCCAGCAGCCAAGAGCCGGTAATGAACACTGAAGCTTTCTTT.